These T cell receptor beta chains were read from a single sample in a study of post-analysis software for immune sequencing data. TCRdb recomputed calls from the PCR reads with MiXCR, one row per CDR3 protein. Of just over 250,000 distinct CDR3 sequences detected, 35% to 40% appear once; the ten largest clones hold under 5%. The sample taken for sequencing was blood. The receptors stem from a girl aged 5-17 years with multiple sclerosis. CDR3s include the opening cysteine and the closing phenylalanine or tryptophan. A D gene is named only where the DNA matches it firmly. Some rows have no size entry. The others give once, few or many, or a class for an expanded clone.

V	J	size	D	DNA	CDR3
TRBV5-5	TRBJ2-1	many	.	TGTGCCAGCAGCTTGAGACCACCGGGCAATGAGCAGTTCTTC	CASSLRPPGNEQFF
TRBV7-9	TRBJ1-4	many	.	TGTGCCAGCAAAACAAATGGGGAACTGTTTTTT	CASKTNGELFF
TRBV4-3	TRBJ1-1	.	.	TGCGCCAGCAGCCAAGATATACCGATATTTACTGAAGCTTTCTTT	CASSQDIPIFTEAFF
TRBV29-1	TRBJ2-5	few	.	TGCAGCGTTGAAGTTGGGGCCAGGGGCAGCGATGAGCAGTACTTC	CSVEVGARGSDEQYF
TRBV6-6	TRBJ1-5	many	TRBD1	TGTGCCAGCAGTGGGGACAGGGGGCCCAATCAGCCCCAGCATTTT	CASSGDRGPNQPQHF
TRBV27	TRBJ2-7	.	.	TGTGCCAGCAGTCAGAACGGAGGCTACAATGAGCAGTACTTC	CASSQNGGYNEQYF
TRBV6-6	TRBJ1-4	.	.	TGTGCCAGCAGAGGGGTGGGGGGCGTCGACAAACGGTTTTTT	CASRGVGGVDKRFF
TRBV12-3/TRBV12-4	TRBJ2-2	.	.	TGTGCCAGAAGTTTAGAAGGCAGGGGGGTCGGGGAGCTGTTTTTT	CARSLEGRGVGELFF
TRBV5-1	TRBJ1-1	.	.	TGCGCCAGCAGCTTGACAGCGATGAACACTGAAGCTTTCTTT	CASSLTAMNTEAFF
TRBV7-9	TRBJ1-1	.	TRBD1	TGTGCCAGCAGTCGTTCCGGGACAGCCCACGAGAACAGTGAAGCTTTCTTT	CASSRSGTAHENSEAFF
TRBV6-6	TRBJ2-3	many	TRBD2	TGTGCGACGGGACTAGCCGTCGATACGCAGTATTTT	CATGLAVDTQYF
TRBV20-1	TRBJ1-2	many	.	TGCAGTGCTTCCTTCGGGGCTAACTATGGCTACACCTTC	CSASFGANYGYTF
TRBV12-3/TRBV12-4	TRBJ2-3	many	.	TGTGCCACCCTGAGCGGGCTCTCCACAGATACGCAGTATTTT	CATLSGLSTDTQYF
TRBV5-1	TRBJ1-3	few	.	TGCGCCAGCAGCTTGGCCGGGACAAGCTCTGGAAACACCATATATTTT	CASSLAGTSSGNTIYF
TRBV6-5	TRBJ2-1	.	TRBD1	TGTGCCAGCAGTTATCCCGGACAGGGGGCCAATGAGCAGTTCTTC	CASSYPGQGANEQFF
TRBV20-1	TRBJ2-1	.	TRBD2	TGCAGTGCTAGATCCGGGACTAGCGGGAAGACAGGTGAGCAGTTCTTC	CSARSGTSGKTGEQFF
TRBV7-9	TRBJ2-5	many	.	TGTGCCAGCAGCTTAGAAAGGGGCCTCAAAGAGACCCAGTACTTC	CASSLERGLKETQYF
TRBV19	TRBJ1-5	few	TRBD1	TGTGCCAGTAGTGGACAGGGGGCTCAGCCCCAGCATTTT	CASSGQGAQPQHF
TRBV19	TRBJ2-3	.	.	TGTGTCAGTAGCCTCGGGAGTCCAGATACGCAGTATTTT	CVSSLGSPDTQYF
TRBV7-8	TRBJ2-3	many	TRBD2	TGTGCCAGCAGCTTAGAAAAGCGGGGGGTTGGAGATACGCAGTATTTT	CASSLEKRGVGDTQYF
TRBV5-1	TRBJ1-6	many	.	TGCGCCAGCAGCTTGTCGGACTATAATTCACCCCTCCACTTT	CASSLSDYNSPLHF
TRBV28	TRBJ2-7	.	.	TGTGCCAGCAGTTTAAGGGGCCTCCCCTACAATGAGCAGTACTTC	CASSLRGLPYNEQYF